This T cell receptor (beta chain) derives from a study of blood T cell repertoires in COVID-19. Study background: In each case, the material was cDNA or gDNA derived from T cells, B-cell-depleted T cells, or PBMCs.

Germline CDR1 SNHLY, CDR2 FYNNEI. The length of the CDR3 is 15 residues. The trim removed 7 bases at V and 4 bases at J, leaving 9 bases unmatched. The data were produced by immunoSEQ multiplex PCR, yet TCRdb's version contains in-frame clones alone and is incomplete. The sample consists of over 150,000 clones, 79% of them appearing once. The clonotype comes from a woman in her 70s in a cohort exposed to, infected with or recovered from COVID-19 (not recorded which). Sequences were obtained from PBMCs or T cells enriched from blood (not recorded which). The chain carries TRBV2 and TRBJ1-3, with 8 nucleotides matching TRBD1. The CDR3: CASTRGQGRGNTIYF. CDR3 DNA: TGTGCCAGCACTCGAGGACAGGGAAGAGGAAACACCATATATTTT.